This entry lists 19 T cell receptor beta chains sequenced from one sample in a study of blood T cell repertoires in COVID-19. Here immunoSEQ multiplex PCR was the method, and the copy in TCRdb shows in-frame clones only, minus some. The table records fewer than 500,000 clones, 85% to 90% of them present only once. Sequences were obtained from PBMCs or T cells enriched from blood (not recorded which). The source is a man aged 25 to 45 who had recovered from COVID-19.

The chain employs TRBV4-2 and TRBJ1-1; TRBD1 might be the D (6 bases). This CDR3 comprises 16 residues. Germline loops: CDR1 LGHNA, CDR2 YNFKEQ. V was cut by 2 bases and J by 6 bases, with 19 bases left in between. The CDR3 is CASSQLDRIGSSEAFF. The DNA of the CDR3 is TGTGCCAGCAGCCAACTCGACAGGATAGGGAGCTCTGAAGCTTTCTTT.

The genes are TRBV28 and TRBJ2-2; TRBD1 aligns across 8 bases. After removal of 5 bases from V and 4 bases from J, the junction contained 3 bases not matched to a gene. The germline gives CDR1 MDHEN, CDR2 SYDVKM. The CDR3 totals 14 residues. CDR3 loop: CASSRTGITGELFF. The CDR3 bases are TGTGCCAGCAGTAGGACAGGGATCACCGGGGAGCTGTTTTTT.

J is TRBJ2-7 and V is TRBV20-1; D is perhaps TRBD2 (5 bases). This CDR3 contains 11 residues. CDR1 and CDR2 from the germline V gene are DFQATT and SNEGSKA (reference sequence). Trimming pared 2 bases from V and 5 bases from J, leaving 7 bases between. CDR3 nucleotides: TGCAGTGCTAGAAGCGGCCACGAGCAGTACTTC. Translating gives CSARSGHEQYF.

The V gene is TRBV5-1, the J gene TRBJ2-7; unclear D gene. Germline V gene sequence: CDR1 SGHRS, CDR2 YFSETQ. This CDR3 comprises 11 residues. Between the trimmed V and J ends, which lost 3 bases and 2 bases, there was a span of 3 bases. The CDR3: CASSSAYEQYF. CDR3 DNA sequence: TGCGCCAGCAGCTCAGCCTACGAGCAGTACTTC.

The chain is built from TRBV4-1 and TRBJ2-2; possibly TRBD2 for D (6 bases). V lost 0 bases, J lost 5 bases, and 13 bases lay in between. The CDR3 spans 16 residues. Germline V gene data show CDR1 as MGHRA and CDR2 as YSYEKL. In DNA form, the CDR3 reads TGCGCCAGCAGCCAAGATCGGCTTCGGGGGACCGGGGAGCTGTTTTTT. Its translation: CASSQDRLRGTGELFF.

This clone occurred a few times. The chain combines TRBV7-8 with TRBJ1-2; the match to TRBD1 covers 7 bases. V was pared by 3 bases and J by 4 bases, with 2 bases of the junction left unmatched. The germline CDR1 and CDR2 sequences are SGHVS and FQNEAQ. There are 13 residues in the CDR3. The CDR3 DNA follows: TGTGCCAGCAGCTTGAGGGACAGCTATGGCTACACCTTC. Its translation is CASSLRDSYGYTF.

This rearrangement joins TRBV7-2 to TRBJ2-7; D is possibly TRBD1 (5 bases). V lost 5 bases, J lost 2 bases, and 13 bases lay in between. Per the germline V gene, CDR1 is SGHTA and CDR2 is FQGNSA. The CDR3 runs 14 residues. This CDR3 reads CASSAQDPTYEQYF. The CDR3 DNA sequence: TGTGCCAGCAGCGCACAGGACCCGACCTACGAGCAGTACTTC.

The V call is TRBV29-1, the J call TRBJ1-2, with a tentative D call TRBD1 (5 bases). Trimming cost V 2 bases and J 1 base, with 5 bases left between them. Looked up from germline, CDR1 is SQVTM and CDR2 is ANQGSEA. This CDR3 contains 12 residues. In nucleotides, the CDR3 is TGCAGCGTTGAAAGGGGTAACTATGGCTACACCTTC. Translation: CSVERGNYGYTF.

The chain carries TRBV11-2 and TRBJ2-7, with 8 bases matching TRBD2. V was clipped by 1 base and J by 6 bases; unmatched bases: 11. CDR3 length equals 16 residues. The germline CDR1 and CDR2 sequences are SGHAT and FQNNGV. CDR3 amino acids: CASSLVAPAGVFEQYF. The DNA of the CDR3 is TGTGCCAGCAGCTTAGTGGCACCAGCGGGAGTTTTCGAGCAGTACTTC.

The chain links TRBV11-2 to TRBJ2-1, with TRBD2 as a possible D gene (6 bases). V lost 0 bases to trimming and J lost 8 bases, with 17 bases between them. Per the germline V gene, CDR1 is SGHAT and CDR2 is FQNNGV. This CDR3 has 16 amino acids. CDR3 protein: CASSLDGWRPGDEQFF. The CDR3, as DNA: TGTGCCAGCAGCTTAGACGGTTGGCGGCCGGGGGATGAGCAGTTCTTC. The full variable domain, rest sourced from reference TRBV11-2 and TRBJ2-1, is EAGVAQSPRYKIIEKRQSVAFWCNPISGHATLYWYQQILGQGPKLLIQFQNNGVVDDSQLPKDRFSAERLKGVDSTLKIQPAKLEDSAVYLCASSLDGWRPGDEQFFGPGTRLTVL.

J is TRBJ1-1 and V is TRBV7-9; D is uncertain. CDR3 length: 14 residues. Between the trimmed V and J ends, which lost 4 bases and 6 bases, there was a span of 15 bases. Germline V gene sequence: CDR1 SEHNR, CDR2 FQNEAQ (reference sequence). The CDR3 region is CASSSSSGLAEAFF. The CDR3 nucleotides read TGTGCCAGCAGCTCATCTTCCGGACTAGCTGAAGCTTTCTTT.

This clone occurred a few times. The V and J genes are TRBV7-9 and TRBJ2-1, with D possibly being TRBD2 (6 bases). CDR3 length: 14 residues. The V gene's germline CDR1 is SEHNR and CDR2 FQNEAQ (reference sequence). The V end was cut by 4 bases, the J end by 9 bases, with 16 bases between. CDR3 region: CASSSARLDGEQFF. CDR3 bases: TGTGCCAGCAGCTCAGCAAGACTAGACGGTGAGCAGTTCTTC.

The chain has TRBV6-1 and TRBJ1-3, with D uncertain. The germline V gene encodes CDR1 MNHNS and CDR2 SASEGT. Trimming took 2 bases from V and 2 from J, leaving 7 bases between them. The CDR3 spans 14 residues. The CDR3 loop reads CASSESIPGNTIYF. The DNA of the CDR3 is TGTGCCAGCAGTGAATCCATTCCTGGAAACACCATATATTTT.

This rearrangement joins TRBV4-1 to TRBJ2-5; 9 bases fit TRBD2. The junction had 8 bases not matched to a gene; V was cut back by 1 base and J by 5 bases. The CDR3 has 16 amino acids. Germline V gene sequence: CDR1 MGHRA, CDR2 YSYEKL. The CDR3 DNA sequence: TGCGCCAGCAGCCAAGTAGGGACTAGCCCCTCGGAGACCCAGTACTTC. Encoded protein: CASSQVGTSPSETQYF.

The chain employs TRBV19 and TRBJ1-1; a possible D gene is TRBD1 (6 bases). The CDR3 loop spans 16 amino acids. Germline V gene lookup returns CDR1 LNHDA and CDR2 SQIVND (reference sequence). The V end lost 3 bases, the J end lost 0 bases, and 14 bases lay between the germline ends. CDR3 nucleotide sequence: TGTGCCAGTAGTATTGGACAGTCCTTCATGAACACTGAAGCTTTCTTT. It codes for CASSIGQSFMNTEAFF.

This clone turned up a few times. The CDR3 reads CASSFSGRTGELFF. CDR3 bases: TGTGCCAGCAGCTTTTCAGGGCGCACCGGGGAGCTGTTTTTT. This chain joins TRBV5-5 and TRBJ2-2; TRBD1 is a possible D gene (5 bases). This CDR3 has 14 amino acids. Germline V gene sequence: CDR1 SGHKS, CDR2 YYEKEE (reference sequence). V was trimmed by 2 bases and J by 4 bases, leaving 9 bases between them.

The gene calls are TRBV4-2 and TRBJ2-1, with 10 bases fitting TRBD2. CDR3 size: 16 residues. V dropped 0 bases and J dropped 3; count of bases not matched to a gene: 2. Germline V gene sequence: CDR1 LGHNA, CDR2 YNFKEQ. The CDR3: CASSQDWTSGYNEQFF. The DNA for the CDR3 is TGTGCCAGCAGCCAAGATTGGACTAGCGGCTACAATGAGCAGTTCTTC.

In its sample, this clone was seen a few times. The rearrangement uses TRBV18 and TRBJ2-1; 7 positions agree with TRBD2. The ends lost 0 bases at V and 4 bases at J; junction bases unmatched: 3. The CDR3 length is 15 residues. Germline assignment: CDR1 KGHSH and CDR2 LQKENI. The CDR3: CASSPPGTNYNEQFF. CDR3 nucleotide sequence: TGTGCCAGCTCACCACCCGGGACTAATTACAATGAGCAGTTCTTC.

The gene calls are TRBV6-5 and TRBJ1-5, with 7 bases fitting TRBD1. V was clipped by 6 bases and J by 2 bases; unmatched bases: 7. This CDR3 is built from 15 residues. Germline V gene sequence: CDR1 MNHEY, CDR2 SVGAGI. This CDR3 reads CASRGGGSGNQPQHF. CDR3 DNA sequence: TGTGCCAGCAGAGGGGGCGGCTCTGGCAATCAGCCCCAGCATTTT.